Below are 4 T cell receptor beta chains sequenced from a single sample in a study of blood T cell repertoires in COVID-19. Profiling relied on immunoSEQ multiplex PCR, and the TCRdb table lists in-frame clones only, not all of them. The table has roughly 91,000 clones, approximately 80% seen once; the top ten hold around 7%. The sample taken for sequencing was peripheral blood. The receptors were sampled from a man aged 65-85 years with acute or convalescent COVID-19.

V and J are TRBV27 and TRBJ1-1; a weak D match, TRBD1 (6 bases). CDR3 size: 16 residues. Trimming stripped 5 bases from V and 0 bases from J, with 16 bases between. Germline assignment: CDR1 MNHEY and CDR2 SMNVEV (reference sequence). CDR3 region: CASSPRGNGMNTEAFF. The DNA of the CDR3 is TGTGCCAGCAGTCCTAGGGGGAATGGGATGAACACTGAAGCTTTCTTT.

The chain links TRBV6-5 to TRBJ1-1; 7 nucleotides align to TRBD1. The V and J ends lost 6 bases and 1 base, in that order; junction bases with no gene match: 5. CDR1 is MNHEY and CDR2 is SVGAGI in the germline V gene. The CDR3 loop spans 14 amino acids. The CDR3 protein is CASREGQPNTEAFF. DNA of the CDR3: TGTGCCAGCAGGGAGGGACAGCCGAACACTGAAGCTTTCTTT.

Many counts were recorded for this clone. This chain links TRBV5-1 with TRBJ2-1; D remains unclear. The V gene lost 1 base and the J gene lost 0 bases, with 14 bases spanning the gap. Germline CDR1 SGHRS, CDR2 YFSETQ. The CDR3 spans 17 residues. The DNA of the CDR3 is TGCGCCAGCAGCTTGACCCTCGATTCCTACTCCTACAATGAGCAGTTCTTC. Protein sequence: CASSLTLDSYSYNEQFF.

This clone has a handful of counts. The DNA of the CDR3 is TGTGCCAGCAGCCAGGGATATCAAGAGACCCAGTACTTC. This codes for CASSQGYQETQYF. This sequence joins TRBV2 and TRBJ2-5; weak D call: TRBD1 (5 bases). Trimming removed 6 bases at V and 2 bases at J, with 10 bases between. Germline assignment: CDR1 SNHLY and CDR2 FYNNEI. This CDR3 region has 13 residues.